This TCR beta chain stems from a study of cytomegalovirus exposure and HLA in healthy donors. Findings and limits, study-wide: Rarity marked most TCR sequences, yet some public TCRs occurred in many donors.

The PCR ran on 60 Vbeta and 13 Jbeta primers. Data came from immunoSEQ multiplex PCR; TCRdb stores just in-frame clones and leaves some out. This sample has more than 150,000 clones, with almost 80% found just once. The CDR3 is 15 residues long. The V end was cut by 0 bases, the J end by 4 bases, with 10 bases between. CDR1 is SSHAT, CDR2 FNYEAQ, per germline (reference sequence). To note about this clone: Its antigen is currently unknown.

The material sequenced was PBMCs. The V call is TRBV7-7, the J call TRBJ2-1; D is undetermined. The clonotype was recovered from a man aged 50 to 60 in good health and CMV-seropositive. The CDR3 nucleotides read TGTGCCAGCAGCTTAGCGCCACAGCCATACAATGAGCAGTTCTTC. Its translation is CASSLAPQPYNEQFF.